A single sample is the source of the 15 T cell receptor beta chains below, sequenced in a study of PD-1 blockade in classical Hodgkin lymphoma. Method: immunoSEQ multiplex PCR; TCRdb's copy keeps in-frame clones and lacks some. The sample holds approximately 10,000 clones, about 80% seen once. Following autologous stem cell transplantation, relapse occurred in every patient, and exposure to brentuximab vedotin varied. Purified CD4+ T cells were obtained from thawed PBMCs through magnetic negative selection. The sample in question was CD4+ T cells from blood, obtained at baseline. The receptors originated from a human donor with classical Hodgkin lymphoma.

The chain joins TRBV5-6 to TRBJ2-7, with 7 nucleotides matching TRBD1. Losses at the gene ends were 4 bases for V and 3 bases for J; bases not matched to a gene: 4. Germline values: CDR1 SGHDT, CDR2 YYEEEE. The CDR3 is made up of 13 amino acids. CDR3: CASSPGQLYEQYF. The CDR3 coding sequence is TGTGCCAGCAGCCCGGGACAGCTCTACGAGCAGTACTTC.

The chain carries TRBV28 and TRBJ2-1; D is possibly TRBD2 (5 bases). Between the trimmed V and J ends, which lost 5 bases and 6 bases, there was a span of 23 bases. Germline V CDR1 and CDR2: MDHEN, SYDVKM. The CDR3 consists of 17 residues. CDR3 nucleotide sequence: TGTGCCAGCAGTCCGACCCTGACTACGGTCCCCTTCAATGAGCAGTTCTTC. Residues: CASSPTLTTVPFNEQFF.

This clone occurred a few times. The V call is TRBV5-1, the J call TRBJ1-1; D gene uncertain. Germline lookup yields CDR1 SGHRS and CDR2 YFSETQ. The CDR3 runs 12 residues. The V end was cut by 6 bases, the J end by 3 bases, with 9 bases between. This CDR3 is CASKRRDTEAFF. In DNA form, the CDR3 reads TGCGCCAGCAAGAGACGGGACACTGAAGCTTTCTTT.

The chain carries TRBV28 and TRBJ1-2, with a weak D call TRBD1 (5 bases). In germline, CDR1 is MDHEN, CDR2 SYDVKM. V gave up 3 bases and J gave up 4 bases, with 24 bases separating them. The CDR3 covers 18 residues. DNA for the CDR3: TGTGCCAGCAGTTTGGCCCCTGGTTTCGGGGCGGCGGGCTATGGCTACACCTTC. As protein: CASSLAPGFGAAGYGYTF.

This chain uses TRBV28 with TRBJ2-1; 7 nucleotides match TRBD2. The germline CDR1 and CDR2 sequences are MDHEN and SYDVKM. The junction had 5 bases not matched to a gene; V was cut back by 6 bases and J by 3 bases. There are 14 residues in the CDR3. CDR3 bases: TGTGCCAGCAGCCGCAGCGGGAACTACAATGAGCAGTTCTTC. Amino acid sequence: CASSRSGNYNEQFF.

V gene TRBV28 combines with J gene TRBJ2-7; a weak D match, TRBD1 (6 bases). V was cut by 6 bases and J by 4 bases, with 13 bases left in between. There are 13 residues in the CDR3. Germline CDR1 and CDR2: MDHEN and SYDVKM. CDR3 loop: CASRRTGTYEQYF. DNA for the CDR3: TGTGCCAGCAGGCGTACAGGGACATACGAGCAGTACTTC.

V gene TRBV28 combines with J gene TRBJ2-3; possibly TRBD2 for D (6 bases). Trimming took 5 bases from V and 2 from J, leaving 20 bases between them. Germline CDR1 reads MDHEN; CDR2 reads SYDVKM. This CDR3 region has 17 residues. CDR3 coding DNA: TGTGCCAGCAGTATATCGGGACTCCTAAGCCCCACAGATACGCAGTATTTT. Amino acid sequence: CASSISGLLSPTDTQYF.

This chain links TRBV9 with TRBJ2-6; D uncertain. The CDR3 consists of 17 residues. Looked up from germline, CDR1 is SGDLS and CDR2 is YYNGEE. Deletions cut 6 bases from V and 16 bases from J, with 32 bases between. The CDR3 DNA follows: TGTGCCAGCAATTTCTCGTACTCAACAAAGTCGGGCCAACGTCTGACTTTC. It encodes CASNFSYSTKSGQRLTF.

This chain uses TRBV5-1 with TRBJ2-5; TRBD2 matches 11 bases. Germline V CDR1 and CDR2: SGHRS, YFSETQ. The CDR3 extends over 15 amino acids. Unmatched junction bases numbered 8, after V lost 5 bases and J lost 5 bases. CDR3 loop: CASRLAGVVGETQYF. The CDR3 region has the DNA TGCGCCAGCAGACTAGCGGGAGTAGTCGGGGAGACCCAGTACTTC.

This clone showed up just a few times. This sequence joins TRBV5-1 and TRBJ2-7; 9 nucleotides align to TRBD1. J lost 6 bases, V lost 4 bases, and 8 bases had no gene match. The CDR3 consists of 14 residues. Germline V gene data show CDR1 as SGHRS and CDR2 as YFSETQ. The DNA of the CDR3 is TGCGCCAGCAGCGATACAGGGGGCGTAGGCGAGCAGTACTTC. Translated, it gives CASSDTGGVGEQYF.

This clone was observed a handful of times. The genes are TRBV7-8 and TRBJ2-7; D is uncertain. CDR1 and CDR2 (germline): SGHVS, FQNEAQ. The V gene lost 5 bases and the J gene lost 2 bases, with 10 bases spanning the gap. This CDR3 comprises 13 residues. The CDR3: CASSTGPTYEQYF. Here the CDR3 DNA reads TGTGCCAGCAGCACCGGGCCGACCTACGAGCAGTACTTC.

This chain joins TRBV27 and TRBJ2-7, with a weak D call TRBD2 (5 bases). The CDR3 has 14 residues. Trimming removed 5 bases at V and 6 bases at J, with 17 bases between. CDR1 and CDR2 from the germline V gene are MNHEY and SMNVEV (reference sequence). The CDR3 spells CASSVDSRGSEQYF. The CDR3 nucleotides are TGTGCCAGCAGTGTGGACTCTCGAGGGTCCGAGCAGTACTTC.

The chain employs TRBV5-5 and TRBJ2-1, with 10 bases fitting TRBD2. The CDR3 extends over 15 amino acids. V gave up 4 bases and J gave up 4 bases; unmatched junction bases: 5. Germline-derived CDR1 and CDR2 are SGHKS and YYEKEE (reference sequence). CDR3 bases: TGTGCCAGCAGCGCCGGGACTAGCGAGTACAATGAGCAGTTCTTC. It codes for CASSAGTSEYNEQFF.

The chain uses TRBV28 and TRBJ2-7, with 7 positions matching TRBD2. The V and J ends lost 2 bases and 9 bases, in that order; junction bases with no gene match: 10. This CDR3 region has 14 residues. The germline V gene has CDR1 MDHEN and CDR2 SYDVKM. CDR3 nucleotides: TGTGCCAGCAGTTTAGGGGGGGAGGGCCTTGGGCAGTACTTC. Translation: CASSLGGEGLGQYF.

The rearrangement uses TRBV5-1 and TRBJ2-5; no firm D call. CDR1 is SGHRS and CDR2 is YFSETQ in the germline V gene. The CDR3 is 12 residues long. V shed 0 bases and J shed 2 bases, with 2 bases lying between them. The CDR3 DNA is TGCGCCAGCAGCTTGGATCAAGAGACCCAGTACTTC. Translated, it gives CASSLDQETQYF.